The 16 T cell receptor beta chains reported below all come from one sample, sequenced in a study of long-term antiretroviral therapy in people with HIV. The assay, immunoSEQ v3.0, was run at survey level. Clones were sequenced by immunoSEQ multiplex PCR, and TCRdb holds only the in-frame ones, with some missing. The table lists more than 45,000 clones, around 84% of them singletons. Sample: unsorted PBMCs, taken 0.8 years after starting antiretroviral therapy. These receptors were collected from a woman younger than 30 with HIV.

This clone was picked up a small number of times. The chain joins TRBV19 to TRBJ2-1, with D unresolved. This CDR3 contains 13 residues. The germline CDR1 and CDR2 sequences are LNHDA and SQIVND (reference sequence). The ends were cut back, 11 bases at V and 7 bases at J, with 18 bases in the middle. The CDR3, as DNA: TGTGCCTCCCGGGTAGGTGGTGGGAATGAGCAGTTCTTC. It yields the protein CASRVGGGNEQFF.

This clone was recorded a few times. The rearrangement joins TRBV7-3 to TRBJ2-2; the match to TRBD1 covers 7 bases. V lost 3 bases to trimming and J lost 5 bases; unmatched junction nucleotides: 0. The CDR3 has 13 residues. Germline CDR1 SGHTA, CDR2 FQGTGA. The CDR3 DNA reads as TGTGCCAGCAGCTTGGACAGGACCGGGGAGCTGTTTTTT. Its protein product is CASSLDRTGELFF.

This sequence joins TRBV19 and TRBJ2-7; perhaps TRBD2 as D (6 bases). CDR3 size: 14 residues. The V gene lost 3 bases and the J gene lost 6 bases, with 15 bases spanning the gap. Germline lookup yields CDR1 LNHDA and CDR2 SQIVND (reference sequence). CDR3 bases: TGTGCCAGTAGTATGGGAGGTCAATTCTCCGAGCAGTACTTC. It translates to CASSMGGQFSEQYF.

The V and J genes are TRBV27 and TRBJ1-5, with a tentative D call TRBD1 (6 bases). Trimming left V 6 bases short and J 0 bases short, with 18 bases between. Germline CDR1 and CDR2: MNHEY and SMNVEV (reference sequence). The CDR3 sequence is 17 residues long. This chain's CDR3 is CASSLSGGGHSNQPQHF. CDR3 nucleotide sequence: TGTGCCAGCAGCCTTTCTGGGGGGGGACATAGCAATCAGCCCCAGCATTTT.

V is TRBV19 and J is TRBJ2-7, with no clear D. There are 15 residues in the CDR3. V was pared by 3 bases and J by 2 bases, with 14 bases between. Germline-derived CDR1 and CDR2 are LNHDA and SQIVND (reference sequence). CDR3 in amino acids: CASSIKRSPTYEQYF. In nucleotides, the CDR3 is TGTGCCAGTAGTATCAAACGGAGCCCGACCTACGAGCAGTACTTC.

The rearrangement uses TRBV27 and TRBJ2-2; D unclear. Trimming removed 2 bases from V and 4 bases from J, with 5 bases in between. Per germline, CDR1 MNHEY and CDR2 SMNVEV (reference sequence). The CDR3 has 13 amino acids. CDR3 amino acids: CASSLTFTGELFF. CDR3 in DNA: TGTGCCAGCAGTTTAACCTTCACCGGGGAGCTGTTTTTT.

The chain combines TRBV28 with TRBJ1-2; 11 nucleotides align to TRBD1. The trim removed 5 bases at V and 11 bases at J, leaving 10 bases unmatched. CDR1 is MDHEN, CDR2 SYDVKM, per germline. The CDR3 is made up of 14 amino acids. The CDR3 DNA reads as TGTGCCAGCAGTCCCCCGGGACAGGGGGTAGGGTACACCTTC. The encoded protein is CASSPPGQGVGYTF.

This clone has more than one count but fewer than ten. This sequence joins TRBV29-1 and TRBJ2-7, with D perhaps matching TRBD2 (6 bases). The CDR3 spans 15 residues. With 2 bases removed from V and 4 bases from J, the gap between germline ends came to 18 bases. The germline CDR1 and CDR2 sequences are SQVTM and ANQGSEA. The chain's CDR3 is CSVELATRGTYEQYF. The CDR3, as DNA: TGCAGCGTTGAACTGGCGACTAGAGGGACTTACGAGCAGTACTTC.

This clone was counted only a few times. This chain links TRBV5-8 with TRBJ1-5, with D hard to call. This CDR3 has 14 residues. Germline assignment: CDR1 SGHTS and CDR2 YDEGEE. Trimming removed 0 bases from V and 1 base from J, with 5 bases in between. The CDR3 is CASSLVGSNQPQHF. The CDR3 coding sequence is TGTGCCAGCAGCTTGGTCGGCAGCAATCAGCCCCAGCATTTT.

This chain uses TRBV9 with TRBJ1-3; D is uncertain. The CDR3 sequence is 17 residues long. V lost 3 bases, J lost 0 bases, and 16 bases lay in between. The germline V gene has CDR1 SGDLS and CDR2 YYNGEE. The CDR3 spells CASSGRGQNYSGNTIYF. DNA of the CDR3: TGTGCCAGCAGCGGACGAGGGCAGAATTACTCTGGAAACACCATATATTTT.

This chain joins TRBV6-1 and TRBJ1-4; D is undetermined. The CDR3 spans 15 residues. Germline CDR1 and CDR2: MNHNS and SASEGT. Trimming removed 2 bases at V and 3 bases at J, with 10 bases between. CDR3 nucleotide sequence: TGTGCCAGCAGTGAATTATCGACTTCTAATGAAAAACTGTTTTTT. Translating gives CASSELSTSNEKLFF.

The chain uses TRBV9 and TRBJ2-1; D may correspond to TRBD1 or TRBD2 (6 bases each). This CDR3 spans 15 amino acids. The V end lost 3 bases, the J end lost 5 bases, and 15 bases lay between the germline ends. Germline-derived CDR1 and CDR2 are SGDLS and YYNGEE. The CDR3 DNA follows: TGTGCCAGCAGCGCCCTGGGGGGCCGTGACAATGAGCAGTTCTTC. This translates into CASSALGGRDNEQFF.

As DNA, the CDR3 is TGTGCCAGCAGCCCTGGACAGGGGGCAAATGAGCAGTTCTTC. This codes for CASSPGQGANEQFF. V and J are TRBV5-6 and TRBJ2-1, with 11 positions matching TRBD1. Germline V gene data show CDR1 as SGHDT and CDR2 as YYEEEE. The CDR3 is made up of 14 amino acids. After removal of 4 bases from V and 7 bases from J, the junction contained 4 bases not matched to a gene. Using reference TRBV5-6 and TRBJ2-1 for the parts outside the CDR3, the full variable domain is DAGVTQSPTHLIKTRGQQVTLRCSPKSGHDTVSWYQQALGQGPQFIFQYYEEEERQRGNFPDRFSGHQFPNYSSELNVNALLLGDSALYLCASSPGQGANEQFFGPGTRLTVL.

This chain joins TRBV11-3 and TRBJ1-1, with D uncertain. The ends were cut back, 0 bases at V and 2 bases at J, with 10 bases in the middle. CDR1 SGHNT and CDR2 YENEEA come from the germline V gene. The CDR3 has 15 amino acids. DNA for the CDR3: TGTGCCAGCAGCTTAGAAACCGATCATAACACTGAAGCTTTCTTT. It codes for CASSLETDHNTEAFF.

The gene calls are TRBV6-1 and TRBJ1-1; weak D call: TRBD1 (5 bases). The CDR3 has 16 residues. With 0 bases removed from V and 1 base from J, the gap between germline ends came to 12 bases. Germline CDR1 reads MNHNS; CDR2 reads SASEGT. DNA of the CDR3: TGTGCCAGCAGTGAAGCGGCGGGACGGTGGAACACTGAAGCTTTCTTT. Translated, it gives CASSEAAGRWNTEAFF.

The chain combines TRBV5-1 with TRBJ2-7, with unresolved D. The CDR3 extends over 13 amino acids. In germline, CDR1 is SGHRS, CDR2 YFSETQ. V was pared by 2 bases and J by 3 bases, with 9 bases between. CDR3 DNA: TGCGCCAGCAGCTTTACGACGGGCTACGAGCAGTACTTC. Translation: CASSFTTGYEQYF.